The 24 T cell receptor beta chains in this list originate from one sample, sequenced in a study of patients and donors after allogeneic stem cell transplantation. From the RT-PCR reads, TCRdb called clonotypes with MiXCR, one entry per CDR3 protein. The repertoire holds approximately 61,000 distinct CDR3 sequences, with about an eighth as singletons. Input material: blood, either unsorted or a sorted T cell fraction (not recorded which). All receptors derive from a human donor who was either an allogeneic HSCT recipient or a stem cell or donor lymphocyte infusion donor (not recorded which). It is not recorded whose cells these are; they may come from a transplant donor.

This chain uses TRBV7-9 with TRBJ2-1; D uncertain. V gave up 8 bases and J gave up 0 bases, with 2 bases separating them. CDR1 and CDR2 (germline): SEHNR, FQNEAQ (reference sequence). This CDR3 contains 11 residues. This CDR3 is CASHSYNEQFF. In DNA form, the CDR3 reads TGTGCCAGCCACTCCTACAATGAGCAGTTCTTC. Variable domain in full (rest from reference TRBV7-9 and TRBJ2-1): DTGVSQNPRHKITKRGQNVTFRCDPISEHNRLYWYRQTLGQGPEFLTYFQNEAQLEKSRLLSDRFSAERPKGSFSTLEIQRTEQGDSAMYLCASHSYNEQFFGPGTRLTVL.

This clonotype was recorded a few times. The rearrangement uses TRBV13 and TRBJ2-7; the D is unclear. The germline gives CDR1 PRHDT, CDR2 FYEKMQ (reference sequence). The CDR3 length is 15 residues. Trimming pared 4 bases from V and 3 bases from J, leaving 16 bases between. The CDR3 spells CASSSITTPLYEQYF. CDR3 coding DNA: TGTGCCAGCAGCTCGATAACCACACCTCTCTACGAGCAGTACTTC.

The chain couples TRBV20-1 to TRBJ2-7; D remains ambiguous. Trimming left V 4 bases short and J 3 bases short, with 16 bases between. The CDR3 is made up of 14 amino acids. Looked up from germline, CDR1 is DFQATT and CDR2 is SNEGSKA (reference sequence). Written as DNA, the CDR3 is TGCAGTGCTACCTATAGAGGCAACAACTACGAGCAGTACTTC. Its translation: CSATYRGNNYEQYF.

The V and J genes are TRBV29-1 and TRBJ2-7, with 10 bases lining up with TRBD1. Losses at the gene ends were 0 bases for V and 6 bases for J; bases not matched to a gene: 11. The CDR3 spans 16 residues. The germline CDR1 and CDR2 sequences are SQVTM and ANQGSEA. The chain's CDR3 is CSVEDPPSDRGPEQYF. For the CDR3, the DNA is TGCAGCGTTGAAGATCCCCCAAGCGACAGGGGGCCCGAGCAGTACTTC.

The chain uses TRBV7-6 and TRBJ2-3; 7 positions agree with TRBD2. Looked up from germline, CDR1 is SGHVS and CDR2 is FNYEAQ. The CDR3 is 16 residues long. V was clipped by 4 bases and J by 0 bases; unmatched bases: 7. CDR3 nucleotide sequence: TGTGCCAGCAGCTCGAGAACTAGCGAAAGCACAGATACGCAGTATTTT. It is translated as CASSSRTSESTDTQYF.

A few counts support this clonotype. The chain couples TRBV20-1 to TRBJ1-4; 7 nucleotides line up with TRBD1. The CDR3 covers 13 residues. The germline V gene encodes CDR1 DFQATT and CDR2 SNEGSKA (reference sequence). V shed 6 bases, J shed 7 bases, and the junction held 8 bases outside the gene matches. CDR3 amino acids: CSAPTGDFEKLFF. The CDR3 DNA reads TGCAGTGCCCCTACAGGGGATTTTGAAAAACTGTTTTTT.

This clonotype was counted at least ten times. The chain has TRBV24-1 and TRBJ2-5; D call uncertain. Trimming pared 1 base from V and 3 bases from J, leaving 5 bases between. This CDR3 has 13 residues. CDR1 and CDR2 from the germline V gene are KGHDR and SFDVKD. CDR3 DNA sequence: TGTGCCACCAGTGATTTTTGGGAAGAGACCCAGTACTTC. It codes for CATSDFWEETQYF.

This clonotype has at least ten counts. V is TRBV6-5 and J is TRBJ1-1; a possible D gene is TRBD1 (5 bases). V was shortened by 0 bases and J by 11 bases, with 16 bases between the two germline ends. Germline V gene lookup returns CDR1 MNHEY and CDR2 SVGAGI. The CDR3 covers 14 residues. CDR3 nucleotides: TGTGCCAGCAGTTACTCGGACAAGGCGTTTTTGGCTTTCTTT. Its translation is CASSYSDKAFLAFF.

A note on this clonotype: This may arise from a read error, as a much more abundant clone is one base away. The chain links TRBV5-1 to TRBJ2-7; 10 bases fit TRBD1. The V gene's germline CDR1 is SGHRS and CDR2 YFSETQ. Trimming at V came to 4 bases and at J to 11 bases, leaving 12 bases not matched to a gene. This CDR3 has 14 residues. CDR3 nucleotide sequence: TGCGCCAGCAGCCAACCCGGGACAGGGGATGCAAAGTACTTC. It yields the protein CASSQPGTGDAKYF. Full variable domain (missing parts from reference TRBV5-1 and TRBJ2-7): KAGVTQTPRYLIKTRGQQVTLSCSPISGHRSVSWYQQTPGQGLQFLFEYFSETQRNKGNFPGRFSGRQFSNSRSEMNVSTLELGDSALYLCASSQPGTGDAKYFGPGTRLTVT.

This clonotype has more than one count but fewer than ten. The gene calls are TRBV27 and TRBJ2-1, with 9 positions matching TRBD2. This CDR3 is built from 16 residues. Germline CDR1 and CDR2: MNHEY and SMNVEV (reference sequence). With V trimmed by 0 bases and J by 9 bases, 9 bases remained unmatched. CDR3 residues: CASSLSLAGSPLEQFF. DNA of the CDR3: TGTGCCAGCAGTTTATCGCTAGCGGGAAGCCCTCTTGAGCAGTTCTTC.

This clonotype was seen ten or more times. This chain joins TRBV2 and TRBJ1-2; D unclear. The CDR3 totals 12 residues. Germline-derived CDR1 and CDR2 are SNHLY and FYNNEI. The V gene lost 10 bases and the J gene lost 4 bases, with 13 bases spanning the gap. CDR3 sequence: CATRTGLYGYTF. Here the CDR3 DNA reads TGTGCCACCAGGACGGGCCTCTATGGCTACACCTTC.

This clonotype has just a few counts. V and J are TRBV5-5 and TRBJ1-1; unclear D gene. The CDR3 extends over 13 amino acids. The germline gives CDR1 SGHKS, CDR2 YYEKEE (reference sequence). V lost 0 bases and J 3 bases, leaving 6 bases between the germline ends. The CDR3: CASSLVGYTEAFF. CDR3 nucleotides: TGTGCCAGCAGCTTGGTAGGTTACACTGAAGCTTTCTTT.

This clonotype was seen a handful of times. This sequence joins TRBV6-5 and TRBJ2-7, with 7 bases aligning to TRBD2. V dropped 7 bases and J dropped 3; count of bases not matched to a gene: 3. Per germline, CDR1 MNHEY and CDR2 SVGAGI. This CDR3 has 12 amino acids. The CDR3 is CASTSGFYEQYF. CDR3 DNA: TGTGCCAGCACTAGCGGATTCTACGAGCAGTACTTC.

This clonotype was detected only a few times. The chain joins TRBV29-1 to TRBJ2-1, with 8 nucleotides matching TRBD2. The CDR3 is 18 residues long. Unmatched junction bases numbered 16, after V lost 5 bases and J lost 1 base. Germline values: CDR1 SQVTM, CDR2 ANQGSEA. The CDR3 loop reads CSVRSVAGPPSSYNEQFF. CDR3 DNA: TGCAGCGTTCGAAGTGTAGCGGGGCCCCCATCTTCCTACAATGAGCAGTTCTTC.

This clonotype turned up a few times. This chain uses TRBV11-3 with TRBJ1-2, with a weak D call TRBD1 (5 bases). The CDR3 consists of 14 residues. V gave up 8 bases and J gave up 1 base, with 14 bases separating them. Per germline, CDR1 SGHNT and CDR2 YENEEA. CDR3 sequence: CASGEGLVNYGYTF. DNA of the CDR3: TGTGCCAGCGGGGAGGGACTCGTTAACTATGGCTACACCTTC.

The J gene is TRBJ2-7, the V gene TRBV27; 10 bases are shared with TRBD1. V gave up 3 bases and J gave up 3 bases; unmatched junction bases: 5. Germline CDR1 MNHEY, CDR2 SMNVEV (reference sequence). CDR3 length: 15 amino acids. CDR3 nucleotides: TGTGCCAGCAGTTTCGGGACAGGGGTCTTCTACGAGCAGTACTTC. As protein: CASSFGTGVFYEQYF.

In this sample, this clonotype turned up many times. The J gene is TRBJ1-2, the V gene TRBV6-5; D possibly corresponds to TRBD1 (6 bases). Germline CDR1 reads MNHEY; CDR2 reads SVGAGI. The CDR3 covers 14 residues. The V gene lost 7 bases and the J gene lost 1 base, with 13 bases spanning the gap. CDR3 DNA sequence: TGTGCCAGCACCCTTATAGGGGGTAACTATGGCTACACCTTC. Its translation is CASTLIGGNYGYTF.

This clonotype occurred many times. V usage is TRBV11-2 and J usage is TRBJ2-7, with a tentative D call TRBD2 (6 bases). Germline CDR1 is SGHAT and CDR2 is FQNNGV. The CDR3 extends over 13 amino acids. Between the trimmed V and J ends, which lost 4 bases and 2 bases, there was a span of 9 bases. The CDR3 nucleotides read TGTGCCAGCAGCTGGGCGGGGACCTACGAGCAGTACTTC. Protein sequence: CASSWAGTYEQYF.

This clonotype was detected a few times. This chain connects TRBV4-1 to TRBJ2-5; 9 nucleotides agree with TRBD2. Trimming took 2 bases from V and 1 from J; bases not matched to a gene: 8. Germline V lookup: CDR1 MGHRA, CDR2 YSYEKL. The length of the CDR3 is 17 residues. The CDR3 spells CASSQYLIAGVQETQYF. The CDR3 region has the DNA TGCGCCAGCAGCCAATACCTAATAGCGGGAGTCCAAGAGACCCAGTACTTC.

In its sample, this clonotype ranks as medium-sized. The genes are TRBV14 and TRBJ1-1; D is perhaps TRBD1 (6 bases). V was pared by 0 bases and J by 4 bases, with 24 bases between. Per germline, CDR1 SGHDN and CDR2 FVKESK. This CDR3 region has 19 residues. The CDR3 nucleotides read TGTGCCAGCAGCCAAGATTCCCCCTTCGGGGGGGGCCTAGGCACTGAAGCTTTCTTT. It yields the protein CASSQDSPFGGGLGTEAFF.

This clonotype showed up just a few times. The chain joins TRBV3-1 to TRBJ2-7; the match to TRBD2 covers 7 bases. The CDR3 length is 16 residues. Germline V CDR1 and CDR2: LGHDT, YNNKEL (reference sequence). V was pared by 0 bases and J by 7 bases, with 12 bases of the junction left unmatched. The DNA for the CDR3 is TGTGCCAGCAGCCAAGATCGGGCTAGCGGATTTGGAGAGCAGTACTTC. Translated: CASSQDRASGFGEQYF.

The chain couples TRBV6-6 to TRBJ2-1; 11 bases map to TRBD2. Germline values: CDR1 MNHNY, CDR2 SVGAGI (reference sequence). V trimming: 4 bases; J trimming: 3 bases; junction bases outside the gene matches: 14. CDR3 size: 19 residues. The CDR3 nucleotides are TGTGCCAGCAGTTCTTTAGCGGGAGGGATTCCCCAAAGCTACAATGAGCAGTTCTTC. Amino acid sequence: CASSSLAGGIPQSYNEQFF.

This clonotype was observed a few times. The chain has TRBV20-1 and TRBJ2-5; D assignment may be TRBD1 or TRBD2 (5 bases each). The V gene's germline CDR1 is DFQATT and CDR2 SNEGSKA (reference sequence). The length of the CDR3 is 15 residues. V dropped 4 bases and J dropped 2 bases, with 17 bases sitting between them. This CDR3 is CSATGPVGYQETQYF. DNA for the CDR3: TGCAGTGCTACGGGGCCCGTGGGGTATCAAGAGACCCAGTACTTC.

In its sample, this clonotype was seen a few times. The CDR3 bases are TGTGCCAGCAGTTTTTTACCCCAACATCTCCGGGACCGTTATGGCTACACCTTC. Translated: CASSFLPQHLRDRYGYTF. The chain carries TRBV12-3 or TRBV12-4 and TRBJ1-2; TRBD1 might be the D (5 bases). The CDR3 consists of 18 residues. Trimming stripped 3 bases from V and 5 bases from J, with 25 bases between.